This T cell receptor beta chain came from a study of response to subunit inactivated influenza vaccine. This clonotype was seen a handful of times. Each CDR3 protein gets one entry after TCRdb re-called the RT-PCR reads with MiXCR. The table records 500,000 to 650,000 distinct CDR3 sequences, about 7.6% of them present only once. V gave up 0 bases and J gave up 5 bases; unmatched junction bases: 3. The germline CDR1 and CDR2 sequences are LGHDT and YNNKEL (reference sequence). CDR3 size: 15 residues. The material sequenced was PBMCs from blood, taken around 2 years after vaccination. This sequence originates from a man aged 50-75 years who received an inactivated influenza vaccine. The V gene is TRBV3-1, the J gene TRBJ2-5; 10 bases are a match to TRBD2. This CDR3 reads CASSQDQGLAETQYF. The CDR3 DNA is TGTGCCAGCAGCCAAGATCAGGGACTAGCGGAGACCCAGTACTTC.